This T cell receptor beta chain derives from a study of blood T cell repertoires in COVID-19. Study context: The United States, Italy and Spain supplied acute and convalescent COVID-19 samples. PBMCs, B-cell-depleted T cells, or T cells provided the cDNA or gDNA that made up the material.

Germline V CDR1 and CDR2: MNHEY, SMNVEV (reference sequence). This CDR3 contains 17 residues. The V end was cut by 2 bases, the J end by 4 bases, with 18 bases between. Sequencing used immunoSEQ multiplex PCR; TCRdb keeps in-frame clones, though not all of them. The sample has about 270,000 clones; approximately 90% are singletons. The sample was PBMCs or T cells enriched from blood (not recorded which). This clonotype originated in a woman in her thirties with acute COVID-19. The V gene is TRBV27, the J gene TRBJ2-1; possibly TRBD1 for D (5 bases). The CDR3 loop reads CASSLISLTELYNEQFF. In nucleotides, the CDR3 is TGTGCCAGCAGTTTAATTTCGTTGACAGAGCTTTACAATGAGCAGTTCTTC.